The TCR beta chain under discussion was sequenced for a study of neurological immune-mediated disorders. The sample holds many counts of this clonotype. Its antigen is undetermined. The authors produced cDNA by 5'RACE using 10-nucleotide random UMIs. Via MiXCR, TCRdb re-called the 5' RACE reads, giving one row per CDR3 protein. This sample carries over 55,000 distinct CDR3 sequences, around 11% of them seen once, and the ten largest clones take less than 8.5%. The CDR3 sequence is 14 residues long. In germline, CDR1 is SGHKS, CDR2 YYEKEE (reference sequence). Trimming shortened V by 0 bases and J by 0 bases, and 3 bases separated the two germline ends. The time point is: longitudinal time-point 1 (baseline). The unsorted libraries were generated from a total of 2 million PBMCs, which had been stored in RNAlater at -80 C. Study findings and constraints: The level of TCR clonal expansion was highest in patients with HTLV-1-associated myelopathy and lowest in multiple sclerosis, where it fell below the level seen in healthy controls.

The specimen was PBMCs. This clonotype was sampled from a male donor with HTLV-1-associated myelopathy (HAM/TSP). The chain joins TRBV5-5 to TRBJ2-2; D remains unclear. CDR3 residues: CASSLGPNTGELFF. The CDR3 DNA is TGTGCCAGCAGCTTGGGTCCGAACACCGGGGAGCTGTTTTTT.